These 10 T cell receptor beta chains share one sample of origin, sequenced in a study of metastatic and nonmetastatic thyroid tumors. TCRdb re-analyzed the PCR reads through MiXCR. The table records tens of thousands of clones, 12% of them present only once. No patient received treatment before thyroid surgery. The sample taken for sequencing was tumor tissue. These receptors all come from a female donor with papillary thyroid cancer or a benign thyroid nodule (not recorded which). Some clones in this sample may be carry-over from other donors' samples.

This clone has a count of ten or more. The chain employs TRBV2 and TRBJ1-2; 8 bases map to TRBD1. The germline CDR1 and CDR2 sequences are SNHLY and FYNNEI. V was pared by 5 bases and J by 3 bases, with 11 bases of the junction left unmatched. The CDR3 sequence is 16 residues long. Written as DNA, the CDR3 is TGTGCCAGCAGTAAATTGACAGGGGCCCGGGACTATGGCTACACCTTC. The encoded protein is CASSKLTGARDYGYTF. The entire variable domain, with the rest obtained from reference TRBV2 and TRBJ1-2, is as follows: EPEVTQTPSHQVTQMGQEVILRCVPISNHLYFYWYRQILGQKVEFLVSFYNNEISEKSEIFDDQFSVERPDGSNFTLKIRSTKLEDSAMYFCASSKLTGARDYGYTFGSGTRLTVV.

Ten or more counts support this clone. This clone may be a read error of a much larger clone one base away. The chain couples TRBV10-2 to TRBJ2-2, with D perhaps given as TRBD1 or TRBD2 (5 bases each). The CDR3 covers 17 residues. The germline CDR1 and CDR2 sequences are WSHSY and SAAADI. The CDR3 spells CASSDRRAGSGTWELFF. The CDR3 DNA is TGCGCCAGCAGTGATAGGCGGGCAGGGTCGGGCACCTGGGAGCTGTTTTTT.

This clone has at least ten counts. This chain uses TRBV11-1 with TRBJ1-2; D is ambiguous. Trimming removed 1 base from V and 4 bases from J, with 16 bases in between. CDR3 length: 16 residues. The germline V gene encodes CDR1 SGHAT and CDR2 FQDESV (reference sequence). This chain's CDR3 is CASSLDARTSVYGYTF. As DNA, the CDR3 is TGTGCCAGCAGCTTAGACGCTAGAACGAGCGTCTATGGCTACACCTTC.

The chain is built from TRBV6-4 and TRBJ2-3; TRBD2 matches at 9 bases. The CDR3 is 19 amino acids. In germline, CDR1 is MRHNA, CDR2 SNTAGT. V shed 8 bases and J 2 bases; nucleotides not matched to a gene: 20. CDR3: CASFVQRGGRAGTTDTQYF. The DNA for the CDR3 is TGTGCCAGCTTCGTCCAGAGAGGCGGGAGGGCCGGAACCACAGATACGCAGTATTTT.

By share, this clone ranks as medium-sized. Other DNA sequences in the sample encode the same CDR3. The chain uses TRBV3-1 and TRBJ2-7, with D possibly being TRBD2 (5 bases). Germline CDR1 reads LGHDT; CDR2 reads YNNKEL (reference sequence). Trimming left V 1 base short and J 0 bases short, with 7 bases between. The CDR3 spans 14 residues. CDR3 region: CASSQGLNSYEQYF. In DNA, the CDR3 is TGTGCCAGCAGCCAAGGACTAAACTCCTACGAGCAGTACTTC.

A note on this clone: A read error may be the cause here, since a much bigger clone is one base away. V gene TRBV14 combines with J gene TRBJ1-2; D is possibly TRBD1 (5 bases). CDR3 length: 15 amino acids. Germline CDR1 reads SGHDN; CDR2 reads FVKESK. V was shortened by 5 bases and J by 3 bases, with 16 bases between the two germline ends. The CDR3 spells CASSLRPSRDYGYTF. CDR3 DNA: TGTGCCAGCAGCTTACGACCCAGCAGGGACTATGGCTACACCTTC. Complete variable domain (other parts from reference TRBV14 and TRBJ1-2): EAGVTQFPSHSVIEKGQTVTLRCDPISGHDNLYWYRRVMGKEIKFLLHFVKESKQDESGMPNNRFLAERTGGTYSTLKVQPAELEDSGVYFCASSLRPSRDYGYTFGSGTRLTVV.

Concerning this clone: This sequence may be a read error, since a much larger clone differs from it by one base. In nucleotides, the CDR3 is TGTGCCAGCGGGGCAGCGGAGGGTCATGAGCAGTTCTTC. The encoded protein is CASGAAEGHEQFF. The rearrangement joins TRBV12-3 or TRBV12-4 to TRBJ2-1; TRBD2 might be the D (6 bases). CDR3 size: 13 residues. V shed 8 bases and J shed 8 bases, with 16 bases lying between them.

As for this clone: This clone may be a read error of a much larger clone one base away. Written as DNA, the CDR3 is TGTGCCAGCTTATATGGAGGCGGCTACACCTTC. This translates into CASLYGGGYTF. This chain joins TRBV2 and TRBJ1-2, with D uncertain. Germline lookup yields CDR1 SNHLY and CDR2 FYNNEI. The CDR3 totals 11 residues. V dropped 8 bases and J dropped 8 bases, with 12 bases sitting between them.

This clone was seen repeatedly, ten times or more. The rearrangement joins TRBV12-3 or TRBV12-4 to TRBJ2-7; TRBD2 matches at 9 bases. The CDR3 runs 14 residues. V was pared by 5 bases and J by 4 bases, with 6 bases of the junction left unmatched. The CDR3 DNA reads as TGTGCCAGCAGTCCCGGACTAGCGCCTTACGAGCAGTACTTC. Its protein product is CASSPGLAPYEQYF.

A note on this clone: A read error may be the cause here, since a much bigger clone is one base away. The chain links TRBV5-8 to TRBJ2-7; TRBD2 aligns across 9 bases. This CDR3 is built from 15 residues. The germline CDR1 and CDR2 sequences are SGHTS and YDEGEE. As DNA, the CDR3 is TGTGCCGGCAGCCTCCGCGGGAGGGCCGTTGGCGAGCAGTACTTC. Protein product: CAGSLRGRAVGEQYF.